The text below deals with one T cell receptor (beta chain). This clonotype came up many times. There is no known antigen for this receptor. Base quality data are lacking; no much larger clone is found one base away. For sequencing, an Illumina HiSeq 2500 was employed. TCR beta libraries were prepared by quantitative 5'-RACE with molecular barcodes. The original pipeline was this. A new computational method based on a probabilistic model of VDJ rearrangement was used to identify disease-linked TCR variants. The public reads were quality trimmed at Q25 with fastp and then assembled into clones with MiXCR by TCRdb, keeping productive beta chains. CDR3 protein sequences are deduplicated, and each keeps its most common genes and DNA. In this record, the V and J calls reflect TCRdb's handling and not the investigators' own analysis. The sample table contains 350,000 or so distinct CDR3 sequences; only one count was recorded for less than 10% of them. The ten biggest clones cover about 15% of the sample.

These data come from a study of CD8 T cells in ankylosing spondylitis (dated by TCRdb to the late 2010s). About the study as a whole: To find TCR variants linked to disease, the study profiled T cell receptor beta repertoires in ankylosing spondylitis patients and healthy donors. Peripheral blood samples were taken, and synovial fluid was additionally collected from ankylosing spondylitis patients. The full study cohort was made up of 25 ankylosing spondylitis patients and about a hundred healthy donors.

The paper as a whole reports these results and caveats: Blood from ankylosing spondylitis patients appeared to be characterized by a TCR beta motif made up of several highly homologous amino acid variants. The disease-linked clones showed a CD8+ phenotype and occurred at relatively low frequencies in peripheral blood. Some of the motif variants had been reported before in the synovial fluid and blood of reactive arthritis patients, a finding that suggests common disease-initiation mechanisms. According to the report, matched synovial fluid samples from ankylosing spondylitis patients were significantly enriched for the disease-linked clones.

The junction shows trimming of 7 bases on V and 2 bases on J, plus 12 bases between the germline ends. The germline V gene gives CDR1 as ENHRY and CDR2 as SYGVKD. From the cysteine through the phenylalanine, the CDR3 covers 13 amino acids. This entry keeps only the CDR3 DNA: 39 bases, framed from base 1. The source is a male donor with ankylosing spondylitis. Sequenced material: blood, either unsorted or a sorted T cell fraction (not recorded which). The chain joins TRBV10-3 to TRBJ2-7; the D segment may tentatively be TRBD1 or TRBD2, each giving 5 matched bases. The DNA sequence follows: TGTGCCATCACCCGGGACCGAACCTACGAGCAGTACTTC. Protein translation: CAITRDRTYEQYF.